One and the same sample provided the 18 T cell receptor beta chains below, sequenced in a study of control samples from healthy donors and cancer patients. This table comes from immunoSEQ multiplex PCR, and its TCRdb copy is limited to in-frame clones, with some not included. Here the sample spans approximately 150,000 clones, 80% to 95% being singletons. Sequenced sample: blood. The origin of the receptors is a man in his late teens or twenties in good health.

The chain is built from TRBV7-2 and TRBJ1-5, with 9 positions matching TRBD1. Trimming cost V 1 base and J 5 bases; bases outside gene matches: 6. In germline, CDR1 is SGHTA, CDR2 FQGNSA. This CDR3 has 16 amino acids. DNA of the CDR3: TGTGCCAGCAGCTTAGGGGGACAGGGCTTGCATCAGCCCCAGCATTTT. Protein sequence: CASSLGGQGLHQPQHF. Supplemented by reference TRBV7-2 and TRBJ1-5, the full variable domain reads GAGVSQSPSNKVTEKGKDVELRCDPISGHTALYWYRQSLGQGLEFLIYFQGNSAPDKSGLPSDRFSAERTGGSVSTLTIQRTQQEDSAVYLCASSLGGQGLHQPQHFGDGTRLSIL.

Here the CDR3 reads CSARQGAIYEQFF. DNA for the CDR3: TGCAGCGCGCGACAGGGGGCCATCTATGAGCAGTTCTTC. This chain connects TRBV29-1 to TRBJ2-1, with 10 bases aligning to TRBD1. This CDR3 is 13 amino acids long. In germline, CDR1 is SQVTM, CDR2 ANQGSEA. The junction had 8 bases not matched to a gene; V was cut back by 7 bases and J by 8 bases.

This clone was observed once. V and J are TRBV5-6 and TRBJ2-7; 10 bases match TRBD2. V shed 0 bases, J shed 5 bases, and the junction held 5 bases outside the gene matches. This CDR3 is 15 amino acids long. The V gene's germline CDR1 is SGHDT and CDR2 YYEEEE. CDR3 nucleotide sequence: TGTGCCAGCAGCTTGGTGGCTAGCGGGAGAGACGAGCAGTACTTC. Translation: CASSLVASGRDEQYF.

This chain uses TRBV4-1 with TRBJ1-1, with TRBD1 matching 7 bases. Per the germline V gene, CDR1 is MGHRA and CDR2 is YSYEKL. Trimming took 2 bases from V and 8 from J; bases not matched to a gene: 14. This CDR3 is 16 amino acids long. CDR3 residues: CASSQTDRVLVFEAFF. The CDR3 bases are TGCGCCAGCAGCCAAACCGACAGGGTTCTTGTATTCGAAGCTTTCTTT.

The chain recombines TRBV19 with TRBJ1-6; a possible D gene is TRBD1 (5 bases). The CDR3 totals 14 residues. CDR1 and CDR2 from the germline V gene are LNHDA and SQIVND (reference sequence). The germline V and J ends were trimmed by 7 bases and 10 bases, with 17 bases remaining between them. CDR3 DNA sequence: TGTGCCAGTACCTATACCCGGGGGGGATCACCCCTCCACTTT. Amino acids: CASTYTRGGSPLHF. The full variable domain, completed using reference TRBV19 and TRBJ1-6, is DGGITQSPKYLFRKEGQNVTLSCEQNLNHDAMYWYRQDPGQGLRLIYYSQIVNDFQKGDIAEGYSVSREKKESFPLTVTSAQKNPTAFYLCASTYTRGGSPLHFGNGTRLTVT.

This chain connects TRBV25-1 to TRBJ2-5; 10 bases map to TRBD2. Germline V gives CDR1 MGHDK, CDR2 SYGVNS. There are 14 residues in the CDR3. The ends lost 5 bases at V and 1 base at J; junction bases unmatched: 1. CDR3 protein: CASSLAGGQETQYF. CDR3 sequence (DNA): TGTGCCAGCAGTTTAGCGGGGGGCCAAGAGACCCAGTACTTC.

This clone was detected once. The CDR3 is CASSPDRGRFYGYTF. The CDR3 nucleotides are TGTGCCAGTAGTCCAGACAGGGGACGTTTTTATGGCTACACCTTC. The chain couples TRBV19 to TRBJ1-2, with TRBD1 matching 8 bases. Looked up from germline, CDR1 is LNHDA and CDR2 is SQIVND (reference sequence). V lost 5 bases to trimming and J lost 5 bases; unmatched junction nucleotides: 10. There are 15 residues in the CDR3.

The chain recombines TRBV15 with TRBJ1-3; the D is unclear. The germline V gene has CDR1 LNHNV and CDR2 YYDKDF (reference sequence). Trimming cost V 0 bases and J 0 bases, with 12 bases left between them. The CDR3 spans 17 residues. This chain's CDR3 is CATSRDRGRASGNTIYF. CDR3 bases: TGTGCCACCAGCAGAGATCGGGGAAGGGCCTCTGGAAACACCATATATTTT. Full variable domain (remainder filled in from reference TRBV15 and TRBJ1-3): DAMVIQNPRYQVTQFGKPVTLSCSQTLNHNVMYWYQQKSSQAPKLLFHYYDKDFNNEADTPDNFQSRRPNTSFCFLDIRSPGLGDTAMYLCATSRDRGRASGNTIYFGEGSWLTVV.

V gene TRBV28 combines with J gene TRBJ1-5; 7 positions match TRBD1. V lost 2 bases to trimming and J lost 6 bases; unmatched junction nucleotides: 7. The CDR3 has 15 amino acids. The germline V gene has CDR1 MDHEN and CDR2 SYDVKM. This CDR3 is CASSLPTGTGQPQHF. CDR3 coding DNA: TGTGCCAGCAGTTTACCGACAGGGACTGGTCAGCCCCAGCATTTT.

The CDR3 nucleotides read TGTGCCTGGGGGGATGAAGTTACGGCAGATACGCAGTATTTT. Encoded protein: CAWGDEVTADTQYF. The chain recombines TRBV30 with TRBJ2-3; D is ambiguous. The V gene lost 5 bases and the J gene lost 4 bases, with 16 bases spanning the gap. The germline V gene has CDR1 GTSNPN and CDR2 SVGIG (reference sequence). The CDR3 spans 14 residues. Supplemented by reference TRBV30 and TRBJ2-3, the full variable domain reads SQTIHQWPATLVQPVGSPLSLECTVEGTSNPNLYWYRQAAGRGLQLLFYSVGIGQISSEVPQNLSASRPQDRQFILSSKKLLLSDSGFYLCAWGDEVTADTQYFGPGTRLTVL.

The genes are TRBV5-5 and TRBJ1-2; no definite D call. Trimming removed 2 bases from V and 2 bases from J, with 7 bases in between. The germline V gene encodes CDR1 SGHKS and CDR2 YYEKEE (reference sequence). The length of the CDR3 is 13 residues. The CDR3 loop reads CASSLKGNYGYTF. The CDR3 DNA sequence: TGTGCCAGCAGCTTAAAAGGCAACTATGGCTACACCTTC.

The J gene is TRBJ2-7, the V gene TRBV27; no firm D call. Deletions cut 3 bases from V and 0 bases from J, with 12 bases between. This CDR3 comprises 15 residues. Germline V CDR1 and CDR2: MNHEY, SMNVEV (reference sequence). The CDR3 sequence: CASSFDRSSSYEQYF. The CDR3 region has the DNA TGTGCCAGCAGTTTCGATAGGAGCTCCTCCTACGAGCAGTACTTC.

The chain joins TRBV18 to TRBJ1-1, with a tentative D call TRBD1 (5 bases). Per the germline V gene, CDR1 is KGHSH and CDR2 is LQKENI. The V end was cut by 3 bases, the J end by 6 bases, with 14 bases between. The CDR3 totals 14 residues. The CDR3 nucleotides read TGTGCCAGCTCACCGGTCAACGGGACCCCTGAAGCTTTCTTT. This encodes CASSPVNGTPEAFF.

The chain links TRBV28 to TRBJ2-4; TRBD2 aligns across 7 bases. Germline values: CDR1 MDHEN, CDR2 SYDVKM. Trimming removed 5 bases from V and 0 bases from J; junction bases left unmatched: 7. The CDR3 is 16 amino acids. This CDR3 is CASSPPREGAKNIQYF. In DNA form, the CDR3 reads TGTGCCAGCAGTCCCCCCAGGGAGGGAGCCAAAAACATTCAGTACTTC.

V gene TRBV7-6 combines with J gene TRBJ1-2; D is perhaps TRBD1 (6 bases). In germline, CDR1 is SGHVS, CDR2 FNYEAQ. V shed 1 base and J shed 8 bases, with 14 bases lying between them. CDR3 length: 14 residues. CDR3 amino acids: CASSLGGRPQGYTF. In DNA form, the CDR3 reads TGTGCCAGCAGCTTAGGGGGGCGCCCCCAAGGCTACACCTTC.

The chain recombines TRBV5-4 with TRBJ1-1; no clear D. Looked up from germline, CDR1 is SGHNT and CDR2 is YYREEE (reference sequence). The ends were cut back, 7 bases at V and 3 bases at J, with 13 bases in the middle. This CDR3 has 13 amino acids. The CDR3 protein is CASFLLGDTEAFF. In nucleotides, the CDR3 is TGTGCCAGCTTCCTACTAGGTGACACTGAAGCTTTCTTT.

In this sample, this clone turned up once. This chain connects TRBV28 to TRBJ2-3, with D unresolved. Germline CDR1 MDHEN, CDR2 SYDVKM. The V and J ends lost 3 bases and 3 bases respectively, with 10 bases between them. The CDR3 contains 14 residues. The CDR3 reads CASSLALGTDTQYF. CDR3 in DNA: TGTGCCAGCAGTTTGGCGCTTGGGACAGATACGCAGTATTTT.

The genes are TRBV10-3 and TRBJ2-7; TRBD2 agrees at 11 bases. The junction had 10 bases not matched to a gene; V was cut back by 5 bases and J by 7 bases. The CDR3 runs to 15 residues. Germline V lookup: CDR1 ENHRY, CDR2 SYGVKD. This CDR3 is CAISLTSGTPREQYF. The CDR3, as DNA: TGTGCCATCAGTTTGACTAGCGGGACCCCTCGGGAGCAGTACTTC.